The clone carrying this T cell receptor beta chain was detected only a few times. Its matching antigen is unknown. The data originate from a study of beta chain features in type 1 diabetes. Study-wide background: Across all samples, over 85 million sorted cells were examined.

Investigators reverse transcribed all isolated RNA, so they sequenced expressed TCRB transcripts. The average output of naive, central memory and regulatory T cell samples was approximately 3.8 million reads. Only in-frame clones appear in the TCRdb table, and some are missing; sequencing was by immunoSEQ multiplex PCR. The table has 600,000 to 700,000 clones, about an eighth seen once. The CDR3 totals 11 residues. V lost 7 bases, J lost 6 bases, and 9 bases lay in between. CDR1 is ENHRY, CDR2 SYGVKD, per germline. Study observations and caveats: In all four CD4+ subsets, TCRB CDR3 length was significantly, moderately reduced in type 1 diabetes.

This chain joins TRBV10-3 and TRBJ1-1; no reliable D call. The sequenced material came from naive CD4+ T cells from blood. The sequence was collected from a man under 40 with type 1 diabetes. As DNA, the CDR3 is TGTGCCATCATACGCGAGGCTGAAGCTTTCTTT. It is translated as CAIIREAEAFF.